Below are 3 T cell receptor beta chains sequenced from a single sample in a study of Tregs in tolerant kidney transplant recipients. CFSE-labeled recipient PBMCs were cultured more than 5 days with irradiated graft donor PBMCs, then FACS-sorted. TCRdb keeps only in-frame clones here, not all; method: immunoSEQ multiplex PCR. Of roughly 14,000 clones listed, over 40% are singletons. Their antigens remain unidentified. The source material was CD4+ T cells from blood cultured with allogeneic cells, sampled before the transplant. These receptors were taken from a human patient who received a combined kidney and bone marrow transplant.

The J gene is TRBJ2-3, the V gene TRBV27, with no clear D. V shed 5 bases and J shed 5 bases, with 8 bases lying between them. This CDR3 contains 12 residues. From germline, CDR1 is MNHEY and CDR2 SMNVEV (reference sequence). CDR3 sequence reads: CASSTLGDTQYF. For the CDR3, the DNA is TGTGCCAGCAGTACTCTCGGAGATACGCAGTATTTT.

This clone was seen a few times. The chain uses TRBV20-1 and TRBJ1-1; TRBD1 might be the D (6 bases). Trimming removed 8 bases at V and 4 bases at J, with 8 bases between. CDR3 size: 10 residues. The germline V gene has CDR1 DFQATT and CDR2 SNEGSKA (reference sequence). For the CDR3, the DNA is TGCAGTCACAGGGCCACTGAAGCTTTCTTT. Its translation: CSHRATEAFF.

In nucleotides, the CDR3 is TGTGCCAGCAGTCAAAACAGGGCTAACTATGGCTACACCTTC. It translates to CASSQNRANYGYTF. This chain connects TRBV27 to TRBJ1-2, with a possible D match to TRBD1 (6 bases). The ends were cut back, 5 bases at V and 0 bases at J, with 10 bases in the middle. This CDR3 contains 14 residues. Germline CDR1 is MNHEY and CDR2 is SMNVEV (reference sequence).